The TCR beta chain described here comes from a study of blood T cell repertoires in COVID-19. Study background: Both acute and convalescent COVID-19 samples were obtained from the United States, Italy and Spain. T cells, B-cell-depleted T cells, or PBMCs supplied cDNA or gDNA.

Here immunoSEQ multiplex PCR was the method, and the copy in TCRdb shows in-frame clones only, minus some. Of about 290,000 clones detected, roughly 90% appear once; the ten largest clones hold 0.94%. CDR1 is MNHNS and CDR2 is SASEGT in the germline V gene. The CDR3 extends over 15 amino acids. J was trimmed by 4 bases and V by 2 bases; bases with no gene match: 4. The chain couples TRBV6-1 to TRBJ2-2; 7 bases are shared with TRBD2. Sequenced sample: peripheral blood. The sequence came from a woman between 40 and 50 years old who had recovered from COVID-19. CDR3 sequence reads: CASSEMIAGTGELFF. In nucleotides, the CDR3 is TGTGCCAGCAGTGAAATGATAGCGGGCACCGGGGAGCTGTTTTTT.